The rows below give T cell receptor beta chains drawn from one sample of a study of T cells after yellow fever vaccination. Each CDR3 protein gets one entry after TCRdb re-called the 5' RACE reads with MiXCR. The data hold about 75,000 distinct CDR3 sequences, with 7.3% observed a single time. This material consisted of CD8+ T cells sorted from PBMCs, taken around 10 days after the first yellow fever vaccination. These receptors were obtained from a man aged 18 to 29 who received the YFV17D yellow fever vaccine. Each CDR3 is given with its conserved first and last residue. The order of the fields is V gene, J gene, clone size, D gene, CDR3 length, CDR3 DNA, CDR3 protein. The D gene is left open where the match is weak. The listing skips clone size in some rows; elsewhere it reads once, few, many or a size class.

TRBV5-1	TRBJ2-3	few	TRBD2	19	TGCGCCAGCAGCTTGGGGCTAAGCGGGGGGCTTCGTCCCACAGATACGCAGTATTTT	CASSLGLSGGLRPTDTQYF
TRBV10-3	TRBJ2-1	many	TRBD2	14	TGTGCCATCGATAGCGGGGGCCCTTACAATGAGCAGTTCTTC	CAIDSGGPYNEQFF
TRBV12-3/TRBV12-4	TRBJ2-5	many	.	13	TGTGCCAGCAGCCCTCAGGGGAGAGAGACCCAGTACTTC	CASSPQGRETQYF
TRBV6-5	TRBJ2-1	many	.	14	TGTGCCAGCAGTTACATCACCGGGGGCAATGAGCAGTTCTTC	CASSYITGGNEQFF
TRBV28	TRBJ2-2	few	.	17	TGTGCCAGCAGTGCCACAGGGCTGGATGGGTACACCGGGGAGCTGTTTTTT	CASSATGLDGYTGELFF
TRBV15	TRBJ2-1	many	.	15	TGTGCCACCAGCCCGCTTAGGCCCCCCTACAATGAGCAGTTCTTC	CATSPLRPPYNEQFF
TRBV12-3/TRBV12-4	TRBJ1-5	few	.	14	TGTGCCAGCAGTTTGGGGGCGGTCAATCAGCCCCAGCATTTT	CASSLGAVNQPQHF
TRBV4-2	TRBJ1-1	.	TRBD1	16	TGTGCCAGCAGCCACACCGGGACAGGGTATGGGACTGAAGCTTTCTTT	CASSHTGTGYGTEAFF
TRBV7-9	TRBJ2-5	many	.	16	TGTGCCAGCAGTTTAGGGTCGTTGCCTCTTGGCGAGACCCAGTACTTC	CASSLGSLPLGETQYF
TRBV6-2/TRBV6-3	TRBJ2-2	many	.	14	TGTGCCAGCACCCCATGGCAGGGCGGCGGGGAGCTGTTTTTT	CASTPWQGGGELFF
TRBV2	TRBJ2-1	.	.	16	TGTGCCAGCAGTGAAGTGGGAAGGAGGTCCTACAATGAGCAGTTCTTC	CASSEVGRRSYNEQFF
TRBV7-2	TRBJ2-7	.	.	15	TGTGCCAGCAGCTTAGAGGGGGGGCCAATGTACGAGCAGTACTTC	CASSLEGGPMYEQYF
TRBV3-1	TRBJ2-2	many	TRBD1	17	TGTGCCAGCAGAACCGGGACAGGCTTCGCGAACACCGGGGAGCTGTTTTTT	CASRTGTGFANTGELFF
TRBV6-2/TRBV6-3	TRBJ2-7	many	TRBD2	15	TGTGCCAGCAGTTCCGGACTAGCGGGGCCTTACGAGCAGTACTTC	CASSSGLAGPYEQYF
TRBV7-9	TRBJ1-2	many	.	13	TGTGCCAGCAGCCGTGCAGGGTCCTATGGCTACACCTTC	CASSRAGSYGYTF
TRBV6-2/TRBV6-3	TRBJ1-5	many	.	14	TGTGCCAGCAGTTCATCAGGGTTTGGGCAGCCCCAGCATTTT	CASSSSGFGQPQHF
TRBV4-3	TRBJ1-1	few	.	16	TGCGCCAGCAGCCAAGGGGGAGCGGCAGGGGAGACTGAAGCTTTCTTT	CASSQGGAAGETEAFF
TRBV7-9	TRBJ1-1	many	TRBD1	11	TGTGCCAGCAGTCGCACAGGGGGAGCTTTCTTT	CASSRTGGAFF
TRBV5-5	TRBJ2-2	.	TRBD1	14	TGTGCCAGCAGGCCACAGGGGGCTCGCGGGGAGCTGTTTTTT	CASRPQGARGELFF
TRBV20-1	TRBJ1-5	many	TRBD1	13	TGCAGTGCTCGGGACAGGGAGGCTCAGCCCCAGCATTTT	CSARDREAQPQHF
TRBV4-1	TRBJ2-7	many	.	13	TGCGCCAGCAGCCAGGGGGCTGGGTACGAGCAGTACTTC	CASSQGAGYEQYF
TRBV7-2	TRBJ2-5	.	.	17	TGTGCCAGCAGCTTAGCGTCAGTTTTACAAAATCAAGAGACCCAGTACTTC	CASSLASVLQNQETQYF
TRBV19	TRBJ2-1	few	TRBD2	15	TGTGCCACCACCTCCGGACTAGCAGTCTACAATGAGCAGTTCTTC	CATTSGLAVYNEQFF
TRBV4-2	TRBJ2-5	few	.	14	TGTGCCAGCAGCCAAGATACTTTACAAGAGACCCAGTACTTC	CASSQDTLQETQYF